Following are 4 T cell receptor beta chains from one sample sequenced in a study of cytomegalovirus exposure and HLA in healthy donors. Both 60 Vbeta primers and 13 Jbeta primers went into the PCR. Assay: immunoSEQ multiplex PCR; the TCRdb copy retains only in-frame clones and omits some. The sample carries 160,000 or so clones, over 80% recorded once. Sequencing was done on a sample of PBMCs. The receptors derive from a woman aged 18-30 years in good health and CMV-seronegative.

The chain combines TRBV5-1 with TRBJ2-7; 8 nucleotides align to TRBD1. Per the germline V gene, CDR1 is SGHRS and CDR2 is YFSETQ. There are 12 residues in the CDR3. V shed 6 bases and J 6 bases; nucleotides not matched to a gene: 5. The CDR3 region has the DNA TGCGCCAGCAAGACAGGGGTTAGCGAGCAGTACTTC. Encoded protein: CASKTGVSEQYF.

The genes are TRBV28 and TRBJ1-5, with a possible D match to TRBD1 (5 bases). With 3 bases removed from V and 5 bases from J, the gap between germline ends came to 14 bases. Germline V CDR1 and CDR2: MDHEN, SYDVKM. The length of the CDR3 is 15 residues. The CDR3 bases are TGTGCCAGCAGTTTGCAGGACCTAGGGGATCAGCCCCAGCATTTT. This encodes CASSLQDLGDQPQHF.

This clone was picked up a small number of times. The rearrangement joins TRBV5-1 to TRBJ1-2; TRBD1 matches at 7 bases. Trimming took 4 bases from V and 0 from J; bases not matched to a gene: 6. CDR1 is SGHRS and CDR2 is YFSETQ in the germline V gene. The CDR3 is 15 residues long. CDR3 loop: CASSPWDRTNYGYTF. Here the CDR3 DNA reads TGCGCCAGCAGCCCCTGGGACAGAACTAACTATGGCTACACCTTC.

Of note for this clone: A junction boundary mismatches the germline segment, possibly from a read error. The chain links TRBV27 to TRBJ2-5, with 7 bases fitting TRBD1. The J call is in doubt because the DNA end fits TRBJ2-7 better. Per the germline V gene, CDR1 is MNHEY and CDR2 is SMNVEV (reference sequence). CDR3 length: 14 amino acids. CDR3: CAGSLKQGYYEQYF. In nucleotides, the CDR3 is TGTGCCGGCAGTTTAAAACAGGGGTACTACGAGCAGTACTTC.